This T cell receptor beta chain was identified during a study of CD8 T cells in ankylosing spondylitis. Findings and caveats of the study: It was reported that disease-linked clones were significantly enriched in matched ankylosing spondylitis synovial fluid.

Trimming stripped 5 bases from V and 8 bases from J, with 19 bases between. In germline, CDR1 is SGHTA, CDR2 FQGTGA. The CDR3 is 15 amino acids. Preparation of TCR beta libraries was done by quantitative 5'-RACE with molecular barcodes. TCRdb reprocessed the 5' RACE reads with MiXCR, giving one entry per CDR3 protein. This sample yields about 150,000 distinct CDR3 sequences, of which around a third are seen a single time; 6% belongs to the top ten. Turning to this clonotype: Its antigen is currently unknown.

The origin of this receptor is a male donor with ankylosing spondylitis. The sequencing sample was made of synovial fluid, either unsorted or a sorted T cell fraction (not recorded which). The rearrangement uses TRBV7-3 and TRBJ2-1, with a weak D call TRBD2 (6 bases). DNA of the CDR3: TGTGCCAGCAGCCAAGCGGGCCCCCCCAATGATGAGCAGTTCTTC. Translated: CASSQAGPPNDEQFF. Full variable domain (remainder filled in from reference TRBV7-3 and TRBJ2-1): GAGVSQTPSNKVTEKGKYVELRCDPISGHTALYWYRQSLGQGPEFLIYFQGTGAADDSGLPNDRFFAVRPEGSVSTLKIQRTERGDSAVYLCASSQAGPPNDEQFFGPGTRLTVL.